This T cell receptor (beta chain) was sequenced in a study of naive and memory T cell subsets. Study-wide findings and caveats: TCRs were reportedly recovered from both biopsy types, mostly tuberculin test sites.

This clonotype has only a few counts. Its specificity is not known. The treatment is: skin biopsy from PPD injection site in Mantoux-positive individual. TCR cDNA received a 3' ligated oligonucleotide that carried a UMI. Cells were not sorted; total RNA input targeted roughly 1 to 1,100 ng. Amplification of ligated cDNA took four PCR rounds with SP2 and nested alpha and beta constant primers. Via MiXCR, TCRdb re-called the UMI-ligation and nested PCR reads, giving one row per CDR3 protein. The sample consists of more than 30,000 distinct CDR3 sequences, approximately 7.1% of them appearing once. The CDR3 covers 13 residues. Trimming removed 3 bases at V and 8 bases at J, with 13 bases between. Per the germline V gene, CDR1 is LNHDA and CDR2 is SQIVND (reference sequence).

The chain combines TRBV19 with TRBJ1-1; possibly TRBD1 for D (5 bases). Sequenced material: skin, taken from a tuberculin skin test site. The sequence was collected from an adult in good health. The CDR3 here is CASSIGGESEAFF. CDR3 coding DNA: TGTGCCAGTAGTATCGGGGGGGAATCGGAAGCTTTCTTT.